The 23 T cell receptor beta chains reported below all come from one sample, sequenced in a study of spatial heterogeneity in lung cancer. The study, taken as a whole, reports: One measure, the expanded intratumoral alpha and beta TCR count, tracked tumor mutation counts.

TCRdb re-called the 5' RACE reads through MiXCR, storing one row per CDR3 protein. Of a few thousand distinct CDR3 sequences in the sample, more than 2% are singletons; the top ten hold around 10%. These receptors have no identified antigens. Time point specified: sample taken at primary tumor resection. Sequencing was performed on lung tumor tissue, taken at surgery. Receptors originate from a male donor with early-stage non-small cell lung cancer.

This clonotype was counted many times. This may be a read error, as it is one base from a much larger clone. The rearrangement uses TRBV19 and TRBJ1-4; the match to TRBD1 covers 7 bases. V trimming: 6 bases; J trimming: 7 bases; junction bases outside the gene matches: 8. This CDR3 region has 14 residues. In germline, CDR1 is LNHDA, CDR2 SQIVND (reference sequence). CDR3 protein: CASSKGARTEKLFF. The CDR3 DNA sequence: TGTGCCAGTAGCAAGGGGGCGAGGACTGAAAAACTGTTTTTT.

There are many counts of this clonotype. The genes are TRBV29-1 and TRBJ1-2; the D is unclear. V was pared by 0 bases and J by 11 bases, with 13 bases between. Germline V gene lookup returns CDR1 SQVTM and CDR2 ANQGSEA. This CDR3 contains 12 residues. The CDR3 DNA follows: TGCAGCGTTGAAGATCGAGGGCTTAAATACACCTTC. This translates into CSVEDRGLKYTF.

This clonotype occurred many times. The rearrangement uses TRBV5-1 and TRBJ2-2, with 7 positions matching TRBD1. The CDR3 loop spans 17 amino acids. V dropped 3 bases and J dropped 2; count of bases not matched to a gene: 10. Germline V lookup: CDR1 SGHRS, CDR2 YFSETQ. Written as DNA, the CDR3 is TGCGCCAGCAGCTCAAGGGGGCAAAGATTCAACACCGGGGAGCTGTTTTTT. Translated, it gives CASSSRGQRFNTGELFF. Looking up the rest from reference TRBV5-1 and TRBJ2-2 gives the full variable domain: KAGVTQTPRYLIKTRGQQVTLSCSPISGHRSVSWYQQTPGQGLQFLFEYFSETQRNKGNFPGRFSGRQFSNSRSEMNVSTLELGDSALYLCASSSRGQRFNTGELFFGEGSRLTVL.

This clonotype showed up many times. The chain combines TRBV28 with TRBJ2-7; no clear D gene. Between the trimmed V and J ends, which lost 3 bases and 4 bases, there was a span of 13 bases. CDR3 length: 14 amino acids. Germline V gene lookup returns CDR1 MDHEN and CDR2 SYDVKM. The CDR3: CASSFNQCPYEQYF. The CDR3 coding sequence is TGTGCCAGCAGTTTCAACCAGTGTCCGTACGAGCAGTACTTC.

By share of the sample, this clonotype is large. The chain has TRBV6-1 and TRBJ2-7; 8 bases fit TRBD2. The ends lost 7 bases at V and 4 bases at J; junction bases unmatched: 6. The CDR3 loop spans 13 amino acids. CDR1 MNHNS and CDR2 SASEGT come from the germline V gene. CDR3 amino acids: CASNQREQYEQYF. Here the CDR3 DNA reads TGTGCCAGCAACCAGCGGGAGCAATACGAGCAGTACTTC.

By sample share, this clonotype is medium-sized. The chain couples TRBV3-1 to TRBJ2-1; 9 nucleotides align to TRBD2. Germline V CDR1 and CDR2: LGHDT, YNNKEL (reference sequence). After removal of 3 bases from V and 6 bases from J, the junction contained 3 bases not matched to a gene. The CDR3 has 14 amino acids. As DNA, the CDR3 is TGTGCCAGCAGCCAGGCTAGCGGGGTCAATGAGCAGTTCTTC. Translating gives CASSQASGVNEQFF.

This clonotype was detected ten times or more. V is TRBV7-2 and J is TRBJ2-7; D unclear. With 5 bases removed from V and 1 base from J, the gap between germline ends came to 3 bases. The CDR3 consists of 11 residues. CDR1 is SGHTA, CDR2 FQGNSA, per germline. The DNA for the CDR3 is TGTGCCAGCAGCCGATCCTACGAGCAGTACTTC. It is translated as CASSRSYEQYF.

This clonotype is termed medium-sized. J is TRBJ1-2 and V is TRBV7-9; TRBD1 matches 7 bases. Losses at the gene ends were 2 bases for V and 0 bases for J; bases not matched to a gene: 3. The germline V gene encodes CDR1 SEHNR and CDR2 FQNEAQ (reference sequence). This CDR3 spans 15 amino acids. This CDR3 is CASSLSQGANYGYTF. The CDR3 region has the DNA TGTGCCAGCAGCTTATCCCAGGGGGCTAACTATGGCTACACCTTC.

This clonotype is medium-sized in the sample. The rearrangement joins TRBV12-3 or TRBV12-4 to TRBJ2-2; 7 bases match TRBD1. The CDR3 loop spans 15 amino acids. V dropped 5 bases and J dropped 5; count of bases not matched to a gene: 8. CDR3 protein: CASSRQGERTGELFF. In DNA form, the CDR3 reads TGTGCCAGCAGTCGACAGGGAGAGCGGACCGGGGAGCTGTTTTTT.

This clonotype is judged large. The chain links TRBV20-1 to TRBJ2-1; 7 positions agree with TRBD2. Germline V gives CDR1 DFQATT, CDR2 SNEGSKA (reference sequence). V trimming: 3 bases; J trimming: 0 bases; junction bases outside the gene matches: 8. The CDR3 covers 16 residues. CDR3 protein: CSASLADPSSYNEQFF. As DNA, the CDR3 is TGCAGTGCTAGTCTAGCGGATCCGAGCTCCTACAATGAGCAGTTCTTC.

This clonotype is classed as medium-sized. V gene TRBV7-2 combines with J gene TRBJ1-5; D gene uncertain. V gave up 2 bases and J gave up 4 bases, with 6 bases separating them. Germline V lookup: CDR1 SGHTA, CDR2 FQGNSA. The CDR3 is 13 amino acids. The CDR3 spells CASSLTGNQPQHF. Written as DNA, the CDR3 is TGTGCCAGCAGCTTAACGGGAAATCAGCCCCAGCATTTT. The whole variable domain, filled in from reference TRBV7-2 and TRBJ1-5, reads GAGVSQSPSNKVTEKGKDVELRCDPISGHTALYWYRQSLGQGLEFLIYFQGNSAPDKSGLPSDRFSAERTGGSVSTLTIQRTQQEDSAVYLCASSLTGNQPQHFGDGTRLSIL.

By proportion, this clonotype is medium-sized (0.01 to 0.1%). This chain joins TRBV29-1 and TRBJ1-1, with no clear D. The CDR3 totals 10 residues. V was pared by 4 bases and J by 5 bases, with 5 bases between. Germline CDR1 SQVTM, CDR2 ANQGSEA. The chain's CDR3 is CSVGKTEAFF. The CDR3 nucleotides are TGCAGCGTTGGGAAGACTGAAGCTTTCTTT.

This clonotype is termed medium-sized. J is TRBJ2-7 and V is TRBV20-1; possibly TRBD1 for D (6 bases). V was trimmed by 0 bases and J by 2 bases, leaving 17 bases between them. The CDR3 consists of 16 residues. Germline V CDR1 and CDR2: DFQATT, SNEGSKA (reference sequence). This CDR3 is CSARDETRDIAYEQYF. The CDR3 region has the DNA TGCAGTGCTAGAGATGAAACCCGGGACATTGCCTACGAGCAGTACTTC.

This clonotype qualifies as medium-sized. The chain employs TRBV5-1 and TRBJ2-1; D gene ambiguous. Germline V gene lookup returns CDR1 SGHRS and CDR2 YFSETQ. Trimming left V 0 bases short and J 0 bases short, with 10 bases between. This CDR3 spans 16 amino acids. DNA of the CDR3: TGCGCCAGCAGCTTGGATGGTCCTAGCTCCTACAATGAGCAGTTCTTC. This sequence encodes CASSLDGPSSYNEQFF.

This clonotype is labeled as medium-sized (0.01 to 0.1%). CDR3 residues: CAISESEGSHSSGNTIYF. Written as DNA, the CDR3 is TGTGCCATCAGTGAGTCGGAAGGGAGCCATTCCTCTGGAAACACCATATATTTT. The chain carries TRBV10-3 and TRBJ1-3; no firm D call. V was shortened by 0 bases and J by 0 bases, with 15 bases between the two germline ends. Germline assignment: CDR1 ENHRY and CDR2 SYGVKD. CDR3 size: 18 residues.

In its sample, this clonotype ranks as medium-sized (0.01 to 0.1%). The chain couples TRBV28 to TRBJ2-1; perhaps TRBD2 as D (5 bases). Germline CDR1 MDHEN, CDR2 SYDVKM. CDR3 length equals 17 residues. Trimming cost V 1 base and J 6 bases, with 19 bases left between them. Written as DNA, the CDR3 is TGTGCCAGCAGTTTATTGGGAGTGGGTGGCAGCCCCAATGAGCAGTTCTTC. It codes for CASSLLGVGGSPNEQFF.

This clonotype is large within its sample. The rearrangement joins TRBV12-3 or TRBV12-4 to TRBJ1-1; no definite D call. The V end lost 3 bases, the J end lost 4 bases, and 6 bases lay between the germline ends. The CDR3 contains 12 residues. The CDR3 bases are TGTGCCAGCAGTTTTCGTGCCACTGAAGCTTTCTTT. This sequence encodes CASSFRATEAFF.

This clonotype is medium-sized by share. The chain carries TRBV12-3 or TRBV12-4 and TRBJ2-1; TRBD2 agrees at 12 bases. The CDR3 consists of 15 residues. Germline trimming cut 7 bases from V and 9 bases from J; bases unmatched to any gene: 10. Written as DNA, the CDR3 is TGTGCCAGCACCCAACTAGCGGGAGGTTTTACTGAGCAGTTCTTC. Translation gives CASTQLAGGFTEQFF.

Points on this clonotype: The junction departs from the called germline gene at one end, perhaps through a read error. The V call is TRBV7-2, the J call TRBJ2-1; 11 nucleotides match TRBD2. Germline CDR1 is SGHTA and CDR2 is FQGNSA. CDR3 length: 16 amino acids. Here the CDR3 reads CAGSLQLAGGMNEQFF. For the CDR3, the DNA is TGTGCCGGCAGCTTACAATTAGCGGGGGGGATGAATGAGCAGTTCTTC.

The chain is built from TRBV2 and TRBJ2-7; a weak D match, TRBD2 (6 bases). The germline V gene encodes CDR1 SNHLY and CDR2 FYNNEI. The CDR3 has 14 residues. Between the trimmed V and J ends, which lost 0 bases and 3 bases, there was a span of 9 bases. The CDR3 coding sequence is TGTGCCAGCAGTGAAGCGGGAGGTGACTACGAGCAGTACTTC. It encodes CASSEAGGDYEQYF.

This clonotype qualifies as large. The CDR3 DNA reads as TGTGCCAGCAGTGAATTAAGGGAACAAGGCTACACCTTC. Its translation: CASSELREQGYTF. The chain has TRBV2 and TRBJ1-2; D gene ambiguous. CDR1 and CDR2 from the germline V gene are SNHLY and FYNNEI. Trimming stripped 2 bases from V and 8 bases from J, with 12 bases between. This CDR3 spans 13 amino acids.

By proportion, this clonotype is large. This chain links TRBV20-1 with TRBJ1-2; 8 nucleotides line up with TRBD1. V was clipped by 6 bases and J by 3 bases; unmatched bases: 3. CDR1 is DFQATT and CDR2 is SNEGSKA in the germline V gene (reference sequence). There are 12 residues in the CDR3. CDR3 in amino acids: CSAQTGDYGYTF. The CDR3 DNA is TGCAGTGCCCAGACAGGGGACTATGGCTACACCTTC.

Within the sample, this clonotype is medium-sized. The chain is built from TRBV20-1 and TRBJ2-5; possible D gene TRBD2, 6 bases. This CDR3 is 12 amino acids long. V lost 6 bases to trimming and J lost 5 bases, with 13 bases between them. Germline lookup yields CDR1 DFQATT and CDR2 SNEGSKA (reference sequence). CDR3 nucleotides: TGCAGTGCCCGCCGGGGACTGGAGACCCAGTACTTC. It codes for CSARRGLETQYF.